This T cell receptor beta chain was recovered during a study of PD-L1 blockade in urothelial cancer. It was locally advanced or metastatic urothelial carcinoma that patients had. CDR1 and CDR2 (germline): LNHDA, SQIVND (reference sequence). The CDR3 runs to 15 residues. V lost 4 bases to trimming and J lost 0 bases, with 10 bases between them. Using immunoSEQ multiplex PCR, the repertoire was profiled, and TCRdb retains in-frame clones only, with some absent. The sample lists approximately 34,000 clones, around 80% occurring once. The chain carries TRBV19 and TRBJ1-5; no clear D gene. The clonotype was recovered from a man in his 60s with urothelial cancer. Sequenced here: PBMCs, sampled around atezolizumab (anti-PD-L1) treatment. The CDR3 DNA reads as TGTGCCAGTAGTACCCAGGTCCATAGCAATCAGCCCCAGCATTTT. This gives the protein CASSTQVHSNQPQHF.